This passage covers 27 T cell receptor beta chains from one sample sequenced in a study of blood T cell repertoires in COVID-19. TCRdb keeps only in-frame clones here, not all; method: immunoSEQ multiplex PCR. Found here are around 220,000 clones, more than 70% of them singletons; the top ten hold approximately 2.1%. Sequencing input: peripheral blood. The receptors derive from a middle-aged woman who had recovered from COVID-19.

The chain couples TRBV12-5 to TRBJ2-5, with 9 bases aligning to TRBD1. CDR1 is LGHNT, CDR2 FRNRAP, per germline. This CDR3 spans 17 amino acids. The ends lost 0 bases at V and 4 bases at J; junction bases unmatched: 9. CDR3 in amino acids: CASGLVLGTGSRETQYF. The CDR3 DNA is TGTGCTAGTGGTTTGGTACTCGGGACAGGGAGCAGAGAGACCCAGTACTTC. The entire variable domain, with the rest obtained from reference TRBV12-5 and TRBJ2-5, is as follows: DARVTQTPRHKVTEMGQEVTMRCQPILGHNTVFWYRQTMMQGLELLAYFRNRAPLDDSGMPKDRFSAEMPDATLATLKIQPSEPRDSAVYFCASGLVLGTGSRETQYFGPGTRLLVL.

J is TRBJ1-2 and V is TRBV12-3 or TRBV12-4; TRBD1 agrees at 7 bases. Trimming removed 3 bases from V and 8 bases from J; junction bases left unmatched: 6. CDR3 length: 13 amino acids. CDR3: CASSLEGAGGYTF. The CDR3, as DNA: TGTGCCAGCAGTTTGGAGGGGGCCGGCGGCTACACCTTC.

This chain joins TRBV9 and TRBJ2-2; TRBD2 matches 11 bases. Germline V CDR1 and CDR2: SGDLS, YYNGEE. The CDR3 length is 18 residues. Losses at the gene ends were 0 bases for V and 7 bases for J; bases not matched to a gene: 11. This CDR3 is CASSVGVAGGPGDGELFF. CDR3 sequence (DNA): TGTGCCAGCAGCGTAGGGGTAGCGGGGGGGCCCGGAGACGGGGAGCTGTTTTTT.

This clone occurred once. The chain carries TRBV9 and TRBJ2-7, with 11 positions matching TRBD1. Germline V CDR1 and CDR2: SGDLS, YYNGEE. CDR3 size: 15 residues. Trimming at V came to 0 bases and at J to 4 bases, leaving 3 bases not matched to a gene. This CDR3 reads CASSVGTGGEYEQYF. The CDR3 coding sequence is TGTGCCAGCAGCGTAGGGACAGGGGGCGAGTACGAGCAGTACTTC.

This clone was seen only once. The gene calls are TRBV27 and TRBJ1-2, with TRBD1 as a possible D gene (6 bases). The CDR3 runs 14 residues. Germline V gene lookup returns CDR1 MNHEY and CDR2 SMNVEV (reference sequence). V was cut by 2 bases and J by 10 bases, with 17 bases left in between. The CDR3 region has the DNA TGTGCCAGCAGTTTAAGGGGGGGGATCACGTCCTACACCTTC. This translates into CASSLRGGITSYTF.

This clone is a singleton in its sample. The chain uses TRBV7-2 and TRBJ2-4; D call uncertain. With 10 bases removed from V and 7 bases from J, the gap between germline ends came to 14 bases. This CDR3 is 12 amino acids long. Germline CDR1 is SGHTA and CDR2 is FQGNSA. CDR3 region: CATAQTPNIQYF. The DNA for the CDR3 is TGTGCCACCGCCCAGACACCCAACATTCAGTACTTC.

CDR3 sequence (DNA): TGTGCCAGCAGTTTCGATTCACCCCTCCACTTT. Its translation is CASSFDSPLHF. V gene TRBV28 combines with J gene TRBJ1-6; D unresolved. Germline assignment: CDR1 MDHEN and CDR2 SYDVKM. There are 11 residues in the CDR3. The V end was cut by 3 bases, the J end by 8 bases, with 2 bases between.

This rearrangement joins TRBV7-2 to TRBJ2-7; maybe TRBD2 (6 bases). CDR1 and CDR2 from the germline V gene are SGHTA and FQGNSA. V dropped 1 base and J dropped 4 bases, with 8 bases sitting between them. The CDR3 has 13 amino acids. The CDR3 nucleotides are TGTGCCAGCAGCTTAGGGGGGGTATACGAGCAGTACTTC. Translated: CASSLGGVYEQYF.

This clone appeared a few times. V gene TRBV6-5 combines with J gene TRBJ1-2; a possible D gene is TRBD1 (5 bases). The V end lost 2 bases, the J end lost 4 bases, and 17 bases lay between the germline ends. Germline values: CDR1 MNHEY, CDR2 SVGAGI. The CDR3 length is 16 residues. CDR3 residues: CASSYGGDGPGYGYTF. The CDR3, as DNA: TGTGCCAGCAGTTACGGGGGGGACGGCCCCGGCTATGGCTACACCTTC.

The chain links TRBV6-2 or TRBV6-3 to TRBJ1-2, with D maybe TRBD1 (5 bases). The CDR3 is made up of 15 amino acids. V lost 6 bases, J lost 4 bases, and 18 bases lay in between. Germline CDR1 and CDR2: MNHEY and SVGEGT. The CDR3 protein is CASSPPVPQGYGYTF. Written as DNA, the CDR3 is TGTGCCAGCAGCCCGCCGGTACCTCAGGGCTATGGCTACACCTTC.

The V and J genes are TRBV11-3 and TRBJ2-1; D is undetermined. The V gene's germline CDR1 is SGHNT and CDR2 YENEEA. V shed 3 bases and J shed 0 bases, with 12 bases lying between them. CDR3 length equals 16 residues. The CDR3 spells CASSFPVPRSYNEQFF. CDR3 DNA: TGTGCCAGCAGCTTTCCGGTCCCTCGCTCCTACAATGAGCAGTTCTTC.

V and J are TRBV9 and TRBJ1-2; TRBD1 matches 7 bases. Per germline, CDR1 SGDLS and CDR2 YYNGEE. Losses at the gene ends were 1 base for V and 3 bases for J; bases not matched to a gene: 3. This CDR3 spans 14 amino acids. The CDR3 DNA follows: TGTGCCAGCAGCGTATCCACAGGGGACTATGGCTACACCTTC. This sequence encodes CASSVSTGDYGYTF.

The chain combines TRBV11-3 with TRBJ1-4, with TRBD1 matching over 8 bases. V trimming: 5 bases; J trimming: 8 bases; junction bases outside the gene matches: 13. The CDR3 covers 16 residues. CDR1 is SGHNT and CDR2 is YENEEA in the germline V gene. The CDR3 loop reads CASSELYRGSGEKLFF. CDR3 bases: TGTGCCAGCAGCGAACTATACAGGGGGAGTGGCGAAAAACTGTTTTTT.

The rearrangement uses TRBV9 and TRBJ2-3, with a weak D call TRBD1 (6 bases). This CDR3 has 16 amino acids. Between the trimmed V and J ends, which lost 5 bases and 4 bases, there was a span of 20 bases. Germline CDR1 reads SGDLS; CDR2 reads YYNGEE. The CDR3 here is CASSLTGQGHPDTQYF. The CDR3 DNA reads TGTGCCAGCAGTCTGACGGGGCAGGGGCACCCAGATACGCAGTATTTT.

This sequence joins TRBV6-5 and TRBJ1-3; a weak D match, TRBD1 (5 bases). V was clipped by 4 bases and J by 8 bases, with 18 bases between them. In germline, CDR1 is MNHEY, CDR2 SVGAGI. The CDR3 is 15 amino acids. CDR3 sequence: CASSSLSGGRDTIYF. CDR3 sequence (DNA): TGTGCCAGCAGTTCCCTTTCCGGGGGTCGGGACACCATATATTTT.

The CDR3 is CASSVSGGPLYEQYF. DNA for the CDR3: TGTGCCAGCAGCGTCTCTGGGGGCCCGCTCTACGAGCAGTACTTC. The rearrangement joins TRBV9 to TRBJ2-7; D is possibly TRBD1 (6 bases). The CDR3 consists of 15 residues. Germline CDR1 is SGDLS and CDR2 is YYNGEE. Trimming left V 2 bases short and J 3 bases short, with 15 bases between.

This clone has more than one count but fewer than ten. The chain carries TRBV4-1 and TRBJ2-2, with D maybe TRBD2 (6 bases). Germline V gives CDR1 MGHRA, CDR2 YSYEKL. There are 16 residues in the CDR3. The V and J ends lost 1 base and 1 base respectively, with 10 bases between them. Here the CDR3 reads CASSQGRGLNTGELFF. The CDR3, as DNA: TGCGCCAGCAGCCAAGGGAGGGGTCTGAACACCGGGGAGCTGTTTTTT.

Here the CDR3 reads CASSVAGQGGEKLFF. Here the CDR3 DNA reads TGTGCCAGCAGCGTAGCTGGGCAGGGAGGGGAAAAACTGTTTTTT. The chain has TRBV9 and TRBJ1-4; maybe TRBD1 (5 bases). Per the germline V gene, CDR1 is SGDLS and CDR2 is YYNGEE. Trimming stripped 0 bases from V and 8 bases from J, with 14 bases between. The CDR3 is made up of 15 amino acids.

The rearrangement uses TRBV6-5 and TRBJ2-7; 8 nucleotides match TRBD1. CDR1 is MNHEY and CDR2 is SVGAGI in the germline V gene. Losses at the gene ends were 0 bases for V and 3 bases for J; bases not matched to a gene: 1. The CDR3 length is 14 residues. The CDR3 DNA follows: TGTGCCAGCAGTTACTCAGACAGGGGCTACGAGCAGTACTTC. Its translation is CASSYSDRGYEQYF.

The V gene is TRBV5-5, the J gene TRBJ2-5, with TRBD1 as a possible D gene (6 bases). Trimming removed 6 bases at V and 5 bases at J, with 11 bases between. CDR1 is SGHKS and CDR2 is YYEKEE in the germline V gene (reference sequence). This CDR3 has 12 residues. CDR3 DNA: TGTGCCAGCACATCAGGGGACGAGACCCAGTACTTC. Translation: CASTSGDETQYF.

V gene TRBV27 combines with J gene TRBJ2-3, with D possibly TRBD1 on 6 matching bases. Germline V gene lookup returns CDR1 MNHEY and CDR2 SMNVEV (reference sequence). V was shortened by 7 bases and J by 1 base, with 12 bases between the two germline ends. The CDR3 totals 14 residues. In nucleotides, the CDR3 is TGTGCCAGCAAGGGGGATTTACGCACAGATACGCAGTATTTT. It translates to CASKGDLRTDTQYF.

The chain couples TRBV19 to TRBJ1-1; 7 bases fit TRBD1. The CDR3 is 15 residues long. The V gene's germline CDR1 is LNHDA and CDR2 SQIVND (reference sequence). The ends lost 5 bases at V and 1 base at J; junction bases unmatched: 7. This CDR3 is CASSPPGTANTEAFF. In DNA, the CDR3 is TGTGCCAGTAGTCCCCCCGGGACAGCGAACACTGAAGCTTTCTTT.

The chain recombines TRBV10-3 with TRBJ2-1, with TRBD2 matching 8 bases. In germline, CDR1 is ENHRY, CDR2 SYGVKD. With V trimmed by 5 bases and J by 6 bases, 9 bases remained unmatched. The CDR3 extends over 15 amino acids. CDR3 DNA: TGTGCCATCAGTCGTACCGGGACTAGTCGCAATGAGCAGTTCTTC. Protein sequence: CAISRTGTSRNEQFF.

The chain couples TRBV28 to TRBJ1-2; D might be TRBD1 (5 bases). V lost 4 bases and J lost 7, with 16 bases in between. Germline V CDR1 and CDR2: MDHEN, SYDVKM. This CDR3 has 14 residues. The CDR3 DNA reads as TGTGCCAGCAGTTCTGGGGCAATAATCTCTGGCTACACCTTC. This sequence encodes CASSSGAIISGYTF.

The chain recombines TRBV12-3 or TRBV12-4 with TRBJ2-7; a possible D gene is TRBD2 (6 bases). The CDR3 consists of 13 residues. V lost 7 bases and J 7 bases, leaving 17 bases between the germline ends. CDR3 in amino acids: CASNKNARDEQYF. The CDR3 DNA sequence: TGTGCCAGCAACAAAAACGCGCGGGATGAGCAGTACTTC.

This clone was detected a few times. This chain uses TRBV12-3 or TRBV12-4 with TRBJ1-1, with D hard to call. V lost 6 bases and J 0 bases, leaving 8 bases between the germline ends. The CDR3 spans 13 residues. The CDR3 DNA sequence: TGTGCCAGCAGACAGACCATGAACACTGAAGCTTTCTTT. Its protein product is CASRQTMNTEAFF.

This sequence joins TRBV5-1 and TRBJ2-3; D might be TRBD1 (5 bases). Trimming removed 3 bases from V and 4 bases from J, with 18 bases in between. CDR3 size: 16 residues. Germline assignment: CDR1 SGHRS and CDR2 YFSETQ. CDR3 nucleotides: TGCGCCAGCAGCTCGAAAGCTCGACAGTTCCCAGATACGCAGTATTTT. This translates into CASSSKARQFPDTQYF.